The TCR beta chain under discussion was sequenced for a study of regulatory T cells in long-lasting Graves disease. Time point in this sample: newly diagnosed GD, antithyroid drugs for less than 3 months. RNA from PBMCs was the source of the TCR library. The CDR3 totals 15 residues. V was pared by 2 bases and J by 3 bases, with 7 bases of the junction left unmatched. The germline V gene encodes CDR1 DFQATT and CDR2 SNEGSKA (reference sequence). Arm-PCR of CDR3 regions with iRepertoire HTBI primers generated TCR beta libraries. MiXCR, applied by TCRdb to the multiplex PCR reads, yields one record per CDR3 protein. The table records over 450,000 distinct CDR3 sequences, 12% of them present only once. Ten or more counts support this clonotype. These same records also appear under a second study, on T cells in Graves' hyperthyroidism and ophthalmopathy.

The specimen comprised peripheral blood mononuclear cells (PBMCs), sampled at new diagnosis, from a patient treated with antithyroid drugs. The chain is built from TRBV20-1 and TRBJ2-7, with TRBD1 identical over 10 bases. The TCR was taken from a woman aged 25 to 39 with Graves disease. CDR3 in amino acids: CSARTGTGAIYEQYF. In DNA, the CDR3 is TGCAGTGCTAGAACTGGGACAGGGGCTATCTACGAGCAGTACTTC.